The T cell receptor beta chain under discussion was sequenced for a study of T cell responses to AZD1222 COVID-19 vaccine. Study-level points and caveats: After the peak T cell response, and only then, were repertoires sampled. Donors in the cohort were predominantly white British and more often female, and clonal diversity was possibly underestimated. Vaccine-associated CD4 TCRs spanned spike, dominant at 160-218 and 743-854.

Repertoires were generated with immunoSEQ multiplex PCR, while TCRdb's copy carries only in-frame clones and drops some. The table lists some 97,000 clones, around 90% of them singletons. As to this clone: The antigen is unknown.

Germline CDR1 is SGHRS and CDR2 is YFSETQ. The CDR3 has 15 amino acids. Trimming removed 2 bases from V and 0 bases from J, with 10 bases in between. The gene calls are TRBV5-1 and TRBJ2-3; possible D gene TRBD1, 5 bases. Sequences were derived from peripheral blood, sampled on day 0 of AZD1222 vaccination. The sequence came from an adult in good health. CDR3 region: CASSFLTESTDTQYF. CDR3 DNA: TGCGCCAGCAGCTTCCTGACAGAAAGCACAGATACGCAGTATTTT.